The 5 T cell receptor beta chains presented below share a single source sample, sequenced in a study of T cells in Graves' hyperthyroidism and ophthalmopathy (dated by TCRdb to between 2018 and 2021). The receptor library was made with multiplex PCR. Sequencing used an Illumina HiSeq 2000. The TCR beta CDR3 regions were amplified from the RNA transcripts. A first-round RT-PCR of the TCR CDR3 used the HTBI primer set with the Qiagen OneStep RT-PCR kit. TCRdb trimmed the raw reads at Q25, called clones with MiXCR and kept productive beta chains. Entries that share a CDR3 protein sequence are merged under the most common genes and DNA. The sample includes roughly 500,000 distinct CDR3 sequences, with approximately 25% observed a single time. Clones ranked in the top ten supply approximately 11% of the sample. Material: blood. These receptors originate from a woman aged 25 to 39 with Graves' ophthalmopathy.

The gene calls are TRBV24-1 and TRBJ2-2; possible D gene TRBD2, 5 bases. The germline CDR1 and CDR2 sequences are KGHDR and SFDVKD. V was shortened by 0 bases and J by 5 bases, with 9 bases between the two germline ends. The CDR3 length is 15 residues. CDR3: CATSDLNGETGELFF. The DNA of the CDR3 is TGTGCCACCAGTGATTTGAACGGGGAAACCGGGGAGCTGTTTTTT.

This clonotype was counted once. The rearrangement links TRBV4-2 to TRBJ2-2; 16 nucleotides match TRBD2. The CDR3 is 20 residues long. Germline V gene data show CDR1 as LGHNA and CDR2 as YNFKEQ. V lost 4 bases to trimming and J lost 7 bases; unmatched junction nucleotides: 15. CDR3 in amino acids: CASSPPQGLAGGPKVGELFF. The CDR3 region has the DNA TGTGCCAGCAGCCCGCCCCAGGGACTAGCGGGGGGGCCAAAAGTCGGGGAGCTGTTTTTT.

This clonotype was recorded at least ten times. The chain is built from TRBV6-2 or TRBV6-3 and TRBJ2-7, with D uncertain. The length of the CDR3 is 13 residues. Trimming cost V 7 bases and J 3 bases, with 13 bases left between them. CDR1 is MNHEY, CDR2 SVGEGT, per germline. CDR3 in amino acids: CASTPGSIYEQYF. The CDR3 DNA is TGTGCCAGCACCCCGGGTAGCATCTACGAGCAGTACTTC.

The genes are TRBV6-1 and TRBJ2-5; D is possibly TRBD1 (6 bases). Trimming took off 6 bases at V and 7 bases at J, with 18 bases between the two ends. Per the germline V gene, CDR1 is MNHNS and CDR2 is SASEGT. This CDR3 has 14 residues. In DNA, the CDR3 is TGTGCCAGCAGGGGGGACACCAAAACGTGGACCCAGTACTTC. Translated: CASRGDTKTWTQYF.

This clonotype showed up just a few times. The V and J genes are TRBV7-9 and TRBJ1-1, with TRBD1 as a possible D gene (6 bases). This CDR3 comprises 12 residues. Germline CDR1 and CDR2: SEHNR and FQNEAQ (reference sequence). Deletions cut 11 bases from V and 0 bases from J, with 10 bases between. The CDR3 bases are TGTGCCGGGGGGACATTGAACACTGAAGCTTTCTTT. Protein product: CAGGTLNTEAFF.